These 28 T cell receptor beta chains share one sample of origin, sequenced in a study of T-cell memory formation after mild COVID-19. TCRdb reprocessed the 5' RACE reads with MiXCR, giving one entry per CDR3 protein. The sample holds roughly 190,000 distinct CDR3 sequences; 8% to 11% are singletons and the top ten take 3%. Sequenced material: PBMCs or a T cell subset sorted from them (not recorded which). Source of these receptors: a man aged 18 to 30 who had mild COVID-19 (a few samples of this study predate the infection). Cell type and time point are not known.

This clonotype came up a few times. V and J are TRBV6-2 or TRBV6-3 and TRBJ1-1; possible D gene TRBD1, 6 bases. CDR3 size: 13 residues. Trimming stripped 5 bases from V and 8 bases from J, with 15 bases between. From germline, CDR1 is MNHEY and CDR2 SVGEGT. The CDR3 DNA reads as TGTGCCAGCAGTATACACGGACAGAGAGAAGCTTTCTTT. Translated: CASSIHGQREAFF.

This chain joins TRBV7-2 and TRBJ2-2, with a weak D call TRBD2 (5 bases). V was shortened by 3 bases and J by 9 bases, with 11 bases between the two germline ends. CDR3 length: 13 amino acids. Looked up from germline, CDR1 is SGHTA and CDR2 is FQGNSA. CDR3 sequence reads: CASSLGVYRELFF. CDR3 coding DNA: TGTGCCAGCAGCTTGGGAGTTTACAGGGAGCTGTTTTTT.

This clonotype was detected only a few times. V gene TRBV5-4 combines with J gene TRBJ1-5; D is possibly TRBD1 (6 bases). Germline V gives CDR1 SGHNT, CDR2 YYREEE (reference sequence). V dropped 3 bases and J dropped 5 bases, with 12 bases sitting between them. CDR3 length equals 14 residues. CDR3 nucleotides: TGTGCCAGCAGCTCTAAGGACAGCCATCAGCCCCAGCATTTT. Amino acids: CASSSKDSHQPQHF.

The chain is built from TRBV5-5 and TRBJ2-7; TRBD1 matches at 7 bases. The V gene end was trimmed by 3 bases and the J gene end by 3 bases; junction bases not matched to a gene: 6. The CDR3 has 14 residues. Germline CDR1 SGHKS, CDR2 YYEKEE (reference sequence). The CDR3 loop reads CASSSGQTIYEQYV. The CDR3 DNA reads as TGTGCCAGCAGCTCGGGACAGACGATCTACGAGCAGTACGTC.

This clonotype occurred many times. V usage is TRBV3-1 and J usage is TRBJ2-1; 7 nucleotides match TRBD2. Germline assignment: CDR1 LGHDT and CDR2 YNNKEL (reference sequence). With 1 base clipped from V and 0 bases from J, the junction kept 0 bases outside the gene matches. The CDR3 totals 15 residues. CDR3 sequence: CASSQAGGSYNEQFF. As DNA, the CDR3 is TGTGCCAGCAGCCAAGCGGGGGGCTCCTACAATGAGCAGTTCTTC.

The CDR3 nucleotides are TGTGCCAGCAAGACAGGATCCAATCAGCCCCAGCATTTT. Translating it yields CASKTGSNQPQHF. V usage is TRBV12-3 or TRBV12-4 and J usage is TRBJ1-5; D might be TRBD1 (6 bases). V was cut by 7 bases and J by 3 bases, with 10 bases left in between. CDR3 length: 13 amino acids.

This clonotype showed up many times. The rearrangement links TRBV5-1 to TRBJ2-3; possible D gene TRBD1, 6 bases. The V and J ends lost 0 bases and 3 bases respectively, with 11 bases between them. Germline V gene sequence: CDR1 SGHRS, CDR2 YFSETQ. This CDR3 spans 15 amino acids. CDR3 loop: CASSLAGDQTDTQYF. The CDR3 DNA is TGCGCCAGCAGCTTGGCAGGGGACCAAACAGATACGCAGTATTTT.

This clonotype came up a few times. This chain links TRBV5-8 with TRBJ1-5, with 7 bases identical to TRBD1. CDR3 length: 17 residues. Germline lookup yields CDR1 SGHTS and CDR2 YDEGEE. V dropped 0 bases and J dropped 0; count of bases not matched to a gene: 6. CDR3 sequence: CASSLAPTGLSNQPQHF. As DNA, the CDR3 is TGTGCCAGCAGCTTGGCCCCGACAGGGCTTAGCAATCAGCCCCAGCATTTT.

The chain joins TRBV6-1 to TRBJ2-7; D unclear. This CDR3 is 12 amino acids long. The V gene's germline CDR1 is MNHNS and CDR2 SASEGT. V lost 6 bases and J 3 bases, leaving 9 bases between the germline ends. The CDR3 DNA follows: TGTGCCAGCAGCGCAGGCTACTACGAGCAGTACTTC. Its translation is CASSAGYYEQYF.

This clonotype was found a few times. This chain links TRBV5-1 with TRBJ1-2; 7 bases align to TRBD1. CDR3 length: 15 amino acids. Losses at the gene ends were 3 bases for V and 4 bases for J; bases not matched to a gene: 9. Germline assignment: CDR1 SGHRS and CDR2 YFSETQ. Here the CDR3 DNA reads TGCGCCAGCAGCTCGGGAACGGGACAGCCCTATGGCTACACCTTC. Translation gives CASSSGTGQPYGYTF.

In its sample, this clonotype was seen a few times. The rearrangement uses TRBV6-6 and TRBJ1-2; the D gene is possibly TRBD1 (6 bases). The CDR3 extends over 13 amino acids. Germline CDR1 is MNHNY and CDR2 is SVGAGI (reference sequence). V gave up 5 bases and J gave up 3 bases, with 10 bases separating them. CDR3 DNA sequence: TGTGCCAGCAGTAAGACAGGAGACTATGGCTACACCTTC. Encoded protein: CASSKTGDYGYTF.

This clonotype was observed many times. The genes are TRBV4-3 and TRBJ1-4; D remains ambiguous. This CDR3 comprises 11 residues. V was clipped by 5 bases and J by 5 bases, with 3 bases between them. Germline lookup yields CDR1 LGHNA and CDR2 YSLEER. CDR3 protein: CASSINEKLFF. DNA of the CDR3: TGCGCCAGCAGCATAAATGAAAAACTGTTTTTT.

There are many counts of this clonotype. The DNA of the CDR3 is TGTGCCAGCAAGCTTAGCAGGGGATCCCTCTACGAGCAGTACTTC. This encodes CASKLSRGSLYEQYF. The chain links TRBV7-2 to TRBJ2-7, with D possibly matching TRBD1 (6 bases). Per the germline V gene, CDR1 is SGHTA and CDR2 is FQGNSA. The V end was cut by 7 bases, the J end by 3 bases, with 19 bases between. The CDR3 is 15 amino acids.

The chain couples TRBV9 to TRBJ2-1; TRBD1 is a possible D gene (7 bases). Germline CDR1 is SGDLS and CDR2 is YYNGEE. This CDR3 has 18 residues. V gave up 4 bases and J gave up 0 bases, with 20 bases separating them. The CDR3 nucleotides are TGTGCCAGCAGCCCAGGGGGGTCGGGCGGAAGCTCCTACAATGAGCAGTTCTTC. Translated, it gives CASSPGGSGGSSYNEQFF.

In its sample, this clonotype was seen many times. This chain links TRBV7-2 with TRBJ1-1, with D unclear. V was trimmed by 5 bases and J by 4 bases, leaving 11 bases between them. The germline gives CDR1 SGHTA, CDR2 FQGNSA. CDR3 size: 13 residues. The DNA for the CDR3 is TGTGCCAGCAGCGCCGGGCGGGGCACTGAAGCTTTCTTT. Protein sequence: CASSAGRGTEAFF.

Only a few counts were recorded for this clonotype. CDR3 sequence reads: CSAITSGGYVMDEQFF. In DNA, the CDR3 is TGCAGTGCTATTACTAGCGGGGGGTACGTTATGGATGAGCAGTTCTTC. The V and J genes are TRBV20-1 and TRBJ2-1; TRBD2 matches at 12 bases. The germline gives CDR1 DFQATT, CDR2 SNEGSKA (reference sequence). The junction had 12 bases not matched to a gene; V was cut back by 4 bases and J by 8 bases. The CDR3 consists of 16 residues.

V and J are TRBV7-2 and TRBJ1-5; the D is unclear. Per germline, CDR1 SGHTA and CDR2 FQGNSA. Trimming stripped 5 bases from V and 5 bases from J, with 10 bases between. The CDR3 has 13 residues. The DNA of the CDR3 is TGTGCCAGCAGCAGGGAGAGAGATCAGCCCCAGCATTTT. Translation gives CASSRERDQPQHF.

This clonotype was seen many times. The V call is TRBV5-1, the J call TRBJ2-7; a possible D gene is TRBD1 (6 bases). This CDR3 spans 15 amino acids. Germline V gene sequence: CDR1 SGHRS, CDR2 YFSETQ. V lost 4 bases and J lost 0, with 14 bases in between. The CDR3 protein is CASSPAGDNSYEQYF. The CDR3 DNA follows: TGCGCCAGCAGCCCTGCCGGGGACAACTCCTACGAGCAGTACTTC.

This clonotype was observed at least ten times. This chain links TRBV7-3 with TRBJ2-1; 7 nucleotides agree with TRBD2. CDR1 and CDR2 from the germline V gene are SGHTA and FQGTGA. Unmatched junction bases numbered 1, after V lost 5 bases and J lost 0 bases. The CDR3 consists of 14 residues. The CDR3 nucleotides read TGTGCCAGCAGCACGGGGGGCTCCTACAATGAGCAGTTCTTC. Protein: CASSTGGSYNEQFF.

The chain uses TRBV6-4 and TRBJ1-6, with D possibly matching TRBD1 (5 bases). Germline assignment: CDR1 MRHNA and CDR2 SNTAGT. V gave up 5 bases and J gave up 7 bases, with 15 bases separating them. The CDR3 has 15 amino acids. The CDR3 protein is CASSPSGGTNSPLHF. CDR3 DNA: TGTGCCAGCAGTCCTTCGGGGGGGACCAATTCACCCCTCCACTTT.

The CDR3 DNA follows: TGTGCCATCAGTGAGTCGTATCAGACCTACGAGCAGTACTTC. Amino acid sequence: CAISESYQTYEQYF. The V gene is TRBV10-3, the J gene TRBJ2-7; D not certain. The CDR3 is 14 residues long. Trimming left V 0 bases short and J 2 bases short, with 8 bases between. Germline loops: CDR1 ENHRY, CDR2 SYGVKD.

V gene TRBV18 combines with J gene TRBJ2-7; D is possibly TRBD1 (5 bases). The CDR3 has 13 residues. Germline values: CDR1 KGHSH, CDR2 LQKENI. Trimming removed 4 bases from V and 3 bases from J, with 10 bases in between. CDR3 sequence: CASSLQENYEQYF. CDR3 nucleotide sequence: TGTGCCAGCTCACTACAGGAGAACTACGAGCAGTACTTC.

CDR3: CSVEGGGRETQYF. CDR3 DNA: TGCAGCGTTGAAGGGGGAGGCCGAGAGACCCAGTACTTC. The rearrangement joins TRBV29-1 to TRBJ2-5; the D gene is possibly TRBD2 (6 bases). Germline V gene data show CDR1 as SQVTM and CDR2 as ANQGSEA. V was pared by 1 base and J by 4 bases, with 10 bases between. This CDR3 is built from 13 residues.

V gene TRBV6-4 combines with J gene TRBJ2-3, with D unclear. CDR3 length equals 12 residues. CDR1 and CDR2 (germline): MRHNA, SNTAGT. V shed 6 bases and J shed 2 bases, with 6 bases lying between them. DNA for the CDR3: TGTGCCAGCAGAACACTCACAGATACGCAGTATTTT. Translation: CASRTLTDTQYF.

This clonotype has more than one count but fewer than ten. The chain has TRBV12-3 or TRBV12-4 and TRBJ1-1; no firm D call. The CDR3 loop spans 16 amino acids. The V and J ends lost 6 bases and 7 bases respectively, with 24 bases between them. The CDR3 DNA follows: TGTGCCAGCAGCCCAAGGTTTAGGGCGACGGCAATTGAAGCTTTCTTT. It is translated as CASSPRFRATAIEAFF.

There are a few counts of this clonotype. The chain couples TRBV5-1 to TRBJ2-2; 9 bases map to TRBD1. The J segment lost 0 bases and the V segment lost 4 bases, leaving 4 bases of the junction unmatched. Germline-derived CDR1 and CDR2 are SGHRS and YFSETQ. The CDR3 loop spans 16 amino acids. The CDR3 coding sequence is TGCGCCAGCAGCCAAAGACAGGGGGCGAACACCGGGGAGCTGTTTTTT. Protein: CASSQRQGANTGELFF.

The V and J genes are TRBV7-2 and TRBJ2-2; TRBD1 might be the D (5 bases). Germline V lookup: CDR1 SGHTA, CDR2 FQGNSA. V lost 5 bases to trimming and J lost 6 bases, with 16 bases between them. The CDR3 totals 15 residues. The CDR3 reads CASSRLRQGPGELFF. The CDR3 bases are TGTGCCAGCAGCCGCCTCCGTCAGGGTCCCGGGGAGCTGTTTTTT. Together with reference TRBV7-2 and TRBJ2-2, the CDR3 gives the full variable domain: GAGVSQSPSNKVTEKGKDVELRCDPISGHTALYWYRQSLGQGLEFLIYFQGNSAPDKSGLPSDRFSAERTGGSVSTLTIQRTQQEDSAVYLCASSRLRQGPGELFFGEGSRLTVL.

The chain employs TRBV28 and TRBJ1-5; D unclear. The CDR3 runs 14 residues. V lost 8 bases to trimming and J lost 5 bases, with 16 bases between them. Germline V gene lookup returns CDR1 MDHEN and CDR2 SYDVKM. CDR3 amino acids: CASVSSPEDQPQHF. CDR3 sequence (DNA): TGTGCCAGCGTCTCCTCCCCGGAGGATCAGCCCCAGCATTTT.